Following are 26 T cell receptor beta chains from one sample sequenced in a study of cytomegalovirus exposure and HLA in healthy donors (dated by TCRdb to the late 2010s). Libraries were constructed by the immunoSEQ multiplex PCR assay. For the multiplex PCR, a mixture combining 60 forward primers for TCR Vbeta segments and 13 reverse primers for TCR Jbeta segments was used. TCRdb limited this immuneACCESS table to in-frame rearrangements with V and J called. A share of clones is missing; checked studies link under half to unresolved V genes, and the rest is unexplained. The sample records about 75,000 clones, roughly 88% of which are singletons. The ten top clones hold approximately 17% of the sample. The sample was PBMCs. The receptors originated from a man aged 70 or older in good health and CMV-seropositive.

This sequence joins TRBV27 and TRBJ1-1; 7 bases line up with TRBD1. The ends lost 5 bases at V and 4 bases at J; junction bases unmatched: 7. Germline-derived CDR1 and CDR2 are MNHEY and SMNVEV (reference sequence). The CDR3 spans 14 residues. CDR3 DNA sequence: TGTGCCAGCAGTCCACACAGGGGAATCACTGAAGCTTTCTTT. This sequence encodes CASSPHRGITEAFF.

V gene TRBV5-4 combines with J gene TRBJ2-3, with TRBD2 matching 8 bases. CDR3 length: 15 residues. Germline-derived CDR1 and CDR2 are SGHNT and YYREEE (reference sequence). After removal of 1 base from V and 3 bases from J, the junction contained 4 bases not matched to a gene. The CDR3 DNA is TGTGCCAGCAGCTTGAACGGACTAGCAACAGATACGCAGTATTTT. Amino acids: CASSLNGLATDTQYF. Variable domain in full (rest from reference TRBV5-4 and TRBJ2-3): ETGVTQSPTHLIKTRGQQVTLRCSSQSGHNTVSWYQQALGQGPQFIFQYYREEENGRGNFPPRFSGLQFPNYSSELNVNALELDDSALYLCASSLNGLATDTQYFGPGTRLTVL.

This chain joins TRBV10-1 and TRBJ2-4; 10 bases are a match to TRBD1. The CDR3 sequence is 12 residues long. The germline CDR1 and CDR2 sequences are WNHNN and SYGVQD (reference sequence). V was pared by 8 bases and J by 9 bases, with 4 bases of the junction left unmatched. As DNA, the CDR3 is TGCGCCAGCGGGACAGGGGACGCCATTCAGTACTTC. The encoded protein is CASGTGDAIQYF.

CDR3 nucleotide sequence: TGCGCCAGCAGCGGTGAGGTCCACGAGCAGTACTTC. Its protein is CASSGEVHEQYF. The chain uses TRBV5-1 and TRBJ2-7; unclear D gene. V was trimmed by 4 bases and J by 5 bases, leaving 10 bases between them. Germline loops: CDR1 SGHRS, CDR2 YFSETQ. The CDR3 runs 12 residues.

V gene TRBV2 combines with J gene TRBJ2-5; 8 nucleotides align to TRBD2. The germline CDR1 and CDR2 sequences are SNHLY and FYNNEI. The J segment lost 1 base and the V segment lost 8 bases, leaving 3 bases of the junction unmatched. The CDR3 sequence is 13 residues long. CDR3: CASERGPQETQYF. CDR3 DNA sequence: TGTGCCAGCGAGCGGGGGCCCCAAGAGACCCAGTACTTC.

CDR3 loop: CASSLVSYEQYF. DNA for the CDR3: TGTGCCAGCAGCTTAGTATCCTACGAGCAGTACTTC. The J gene is TRBJ2-7, the V gene TRBV7-6; D gene unclear. CDR1 SGHVS and CDR2 FNYEAQ come from the germline V gene. The CDR3 is made up of 12 amino acids. Trimming took off 1 base at V and 1 base at J, with 2 bases between the two ends.

The chain couples TRBV6-1 to TRBJ2-1, with D possibly being TRBD1 (6 bases). Trimming took off 6 bases at V and 4 bases at J, with 10 bases between the two ends. CDR3 length equals 13 residues. The germline V gene has CDR1 MNHNS and CDR2 SASEGT. CDR3 region: CASSDGQYNEQFF. The CDR3 bases are TGTGCCAGCAGCGATGGACAGTACAATGAGCAGTTCTTC.

V usage is TRBV28 and J usage is TRBJ2-4, with D perhaps matching TRBD1 (6 bases). In germline, CDR1 is MDHEN, CDR2 SYDVKM. Trimming removed 6 bases from V and 5 bases from J, with 20 bases in between. The CDR3 spans 16 residues. CDR3 sequence: CASSSAAQGLQNIQYF. The CDR3, as DNA: TGTGCCAGCAGCTCCGCCGCCCAGGGGCTCCAAAACATTCAGTACTTC. The full variable domain, completed using reference TRBV28 and TRBJ2-4, is DVKVTQSSRYLVKRTGEKVFLECVQDMDHENMFWYRQDPGLGLRLIYFSYDVKMKEKGDIPEGYSVSREKKERFSLILESASTNQTSMYLCASSSAAQGLQNIQYFGAGTRLSVL.

The rearrangement uses TRBV4-3 and TRBJ1-4; 9 nucleotides line up with TRBD1. The CDR3 covers 17 residues. The J segment lost 7 bases and the V segment lost 4 bases, leaving 13 bases of the junction unmatched. Germline CDR1 reads LGHNA; CDR2 reads YSLEER. CDR3 sequence: CASSPQAAGTGLEKLFF. CDR3 in DNA: TGCGCCAGCAGCCCCCAGGCGGCCGGGACAGGGCTTGAAAAACTGTTTTTT.

V is TRBV6-1 and J is TRBJ2-5; D is unclear. Germline-derived CDR1 and CDR2 are MNHNS and SASEGT. CDR3 length: 13 residues. Trimming removed 7 bases from V and 5 bases from J, with 14 bases in between. CDR3 nucleotide sequence: TGTGCCAGCATCCCCCGGGTCGGGGAGACCCAGTACTTC. Translation gives CASIPRVGETQYF.

The J gene is TRBJ1-3, the V gene TRBV6-1; 7 bases map to TRBD1. The CDR3 consists of 15 residues. With V trimmed by 4 bases and J by 2 bases, 5 bases remained unmatched. Per germline, CDR1 MNHNS and CDR2 SASEGT. The CDR3 region is CASSAQGVPGNTIYF. The CDR3 DNA reads as TGTGCCAGCAGTGCCCAGGGGGTACCTGGAAACACCATATATTTT.

This clone appeared a single time. The chain joins TRBV18 to TRBJ2-5; D unresolved. The CDR3 consists of 13 residues. The germline gives CDR1 KGHSH, CDR2 LQKENI. The V gene lost 0 bases and the J gene lost 4 bases, with 6 bases spanning the gap. The DNA of the CDR3 is TGTGCCAGCTCACCACCGGTCGGAGAGACCCAGTACTTC. Amino acids: CASSPPVGETQYF.

The chain links TRBV10-3 to TRBJ1-1, with 10 nucleotides matching TRBD1. V trimming: 6 bases; J trimming: 1 base; junction bases outside the gene matches: 5. The germline V gene has CDR1 ENHRY and CDR2 SYGVKD. The CDR3 is 15 residues long. CDR3 coding DNA: TGTGCCATCAGGGGACAGGGGACGGGGAACACTGAAGCTTTCTTT. This translates into CAIRGQGTGNTEAFF.

This chain connects TRBV11-2 to TRBJ1-4; D gene ambiguous. This CDR3 comprises 15 residues. V lost 2 bases to trimming and J lost 0 bases, with 7 bases between them. Germline CDR1 SGHAT, CDR2 FQNNGV. The CDR3 DNA sequence: TGTGCCAGCAGCTTACGAGGTGCAACTAATGAAAAACTGTTTTTT. Amino acid sequence: CASSLRGATNEKLFF.

Only one count was recorded for this clone. This rearrangement joins TRBV5-1 to TRBJ2-7; 8 bases agree with TRBD2. V lost 1 base to trimming and J lost 3 bases; unmatched junction nucleotides: 3. Looked up from germline, CDR1 is SGHRS and CDR2 is YFSETQ. CDR3 length: 14 residues. CDR3 residues: CASSLLAGSYEQYF. CDR3 bases: TGCGCCAGCAGCTTGTTAGCGGGAAGCTACGAGCAGTACTTC.

V gene TRBV29-1 combines with J gene TRBJ1-1; 7 bases align to TRBD1. The junction had 9 bases not matched to a gene; V was cut back by 4 bases and J by 4 bases. The CDR3 runs to 14 residues. Per germline, CDR1 SQVTM and CDR2 ANQGSEA. CDR3 region: CSVGGIGQVTEAFF. DNA of the CDR3: TGCAGCGTTGGGGGGATCGGACAGGTCACTGAAGCTTTCTTT.

As regards this clone: Compared with germline, one end of the junction differs, possibly owing to a read error. The chain uses TRBV7-7 and TRBJ2-1; 7 bases align to TRBD1. The CDR3 spans 16 residues. Germline loops: CDR1 SSHAT, CDR2 FNYEAQ (reference sequence). Written as DNA, the CDR3 is TGTGCTAGCAGCTTAGAAGGACAGGTATCCTACAATGAGCAGTTCTTC. Its protein product is CASSLEGQVSYNEQFF.

The gene calls are TRBV18 and TRBJ2-7; D may be TRBD1 (6 bases). Germline V gene data show CDR1 as KGHSH and CDR2 as LQKENI. The CDR3 is made up of 14 amino acids. V was pared by 0 bases and J by 4 bases, with 10 bases between. The CDR3 region is CASSPPADRYEQYF. The DNA of the CDR3 is TGTGCCAGCTCACCACCTGCGGACAGATACGAGCAGTACTTC.

The chain has TRBV25-1 and TRBJ2-3, with a possible D match to TRBD1 (5 bases). CDR1 is MGHDK, CDR2 SYGVNS, per germline. V lost 5 bases and J lost 2, with 14 bases in between. The CDR3 totals 15 residues. CDR3 in amino acids: CASSKSGSATDTQYF. The CDR3 coding sequence is TGTGCCAGCAGTAAGTCAGGGTCGGCCACAGATACGCAGTATTTT. Together with reference TRBV25-1 and TRBJ2-3, the CDR3 gives the full variable domain: EADIYQTPRYLVIGTGKKITLECSQTMGHDKMYWYQQDPGMELHLIHYSYGVNSTEKGDLSSESTVSRIRTEHFPLTLESARPSHTSQYLCASSKSGSATDTQYFGPGTRLTVL.

This chain links TRBV4-1 with TRBJ2-1; 7 nucleotides match TRBD1. The length of the CDR3 is 16 residues. V dropped 2 bases and J dropped 0; count of bases not matched to a gene: 4. CDR1 is MGHRA and CDR2 is YSYEKL in the germline V gene. The CDR3 loop reads CASSQRQGPSYNEQFF. For the CDR3, the DNA is TGCGCCAGCAGCCAACGACAGGGACCCTCCTACAATGAGCAGTTCTTC.

The chain combines TRBV5-1 with TRBJ2-5; D might be TRBD1 (6 bases). V lost 7 bases, J lost 1 base, and 26 bases lay in between. This CDR3 spans 18 amino acids. The germline V gene has CDR1 SGHRS and CDR2 YFSETQ. CDR3 sequence reads: CASATGRLPQGLQETQYF. The CDR3 DNA sequence: TGCGCCAGCGCAACCGGTAGACTCCCTCAGGGGCTCCAAGAGACCCAGTACTTC. The full variable domain, rest sourced from reference TRBV5-1 and TRBJ2-5, is KAGVTQTPRYLIKTRGQQVTLSCSPISGHRSVSWYQQTPGQGLQFLFEYFSETQRNKGNFPGRFSGRQFSNSRSEMNVSTLELGDSALYLCASATGRLPQGLQETQYFGPGTRLLVL.

The rearrangement links TRBV6-9 to TRBJ1-2; tentative D call: TRBD1 (6 bases). This CDR3 has 16 amino acids. Looked up from germline, CDR1 is MNHGY and CDR2 is SVAAGI. Deletions cut 5 bases from V and 2 bases from J, with 18 bases between. The CDR3 protein is CASSPRQAPRNYGYTF. The CDR3 DNA sequence: TGTGCCAGCAGTCCCCGACAGGCCCCGAGGAACTATGGCTACACCTTC.

The V and J genes are TRBV5-1 and TRBJ1-1, with 7 nucleotides matching TRBD1. This CDR3 is built from 15 residues. V gave up 2 bases and J gave up 0 bases; unmatched junction bases: 4. CDR1 is SGHRS, CDR2 YFSETQ, per germline. The chain's CDR3 is CASSLGTALNTEAFF. The CDR3 nucleotides read TGCGCCAGCAGCTTAGGGACAGCCCTGAACACTGAAGCTTTCTTT.

J is TRBJ2-3 and V is TRBV19; D perhaps matches TRBD1 (5 bases). V was cut by 7 bases and J by 6 bases, with 14 bases left in between. Germline V gives CDR1 LNHDA, CDR2 SQIVND (reference sequence). The CDR3 extends over 13 amino acids. The chain's CDR3 is CASNDGGADTQYF. DNA of the CDR3: TGTGCCAGTAACGATGGTGGGGCGGATACGCAGTATTTT.

The gene calls are TRBV5-1 and TRBJ2-3, with 8 bases fitting TRBD2. Germline values: CDR1 SGHRS, CDR2 YFSETQ. Trimming removed 2 bases from V and 3 bases from J; junction bases left unmatched: 17. There are 19 residues in the CDR3. This chain's CDR3 is CASSFTSGRFGGGTDTQYF. CDR3 bases: TGCGCCAGCAGCTTTACCAGCGGGAGATTCGGGGGGGGGACAGATACGCAGTATTTT.

This chain uses TRBV18 with TRBJ2-3; possibly TRBD2 for D (6 bases). With 5 bases removed from V and 7 bases from J, the gap between germline ends came to 13 bases. Germline values: CDR1 KGHSH, CDR2 LQKENI. This CDR3 contains 13 residues. Here the CDR3 reads CASSLLADYTQYF. DNA for the CDR3: TGTGCCAGCTCATTACTAGCAGACTATACGCAGTATTTT.